The 24 T cell receptor beta chains reported below all come from one sample, sequenced in a study of blood T cell repertoires in COVID-19 (dated by TCRdb to 2020 to 2022). Library preparation used the immunoSEQ multiplex PCR assay. TCRdb's version of the immuneACCESS table is confined to in-frame rearrangements and falls short of the full clone set. An unresolved V gene accounts for under half of the shortfall where checked; the remainder is of unknown origin. Here the sample has just over 150,000 clones; roughly 80% occur a single time. The ten largest clones represent roughly 0.56% of the sample. Material: peripheral blood. The source is a man aged 60 to 69 with acute or convalescent COVID-19.

This chain links TRBV27 with TRBJ1-6; 8 bases are shared with TRBD1. This CDR3 has 15 amino acids. The V and J ends lost 1 base and 9 bases, in that order; junction bases with no gene match: 5. The V gene's germline CDR1 is MNHEY and CDR2 SMNVEV (reference sequence). The CDR3 DNA reads TGTGCCAGCAGTTTATTGGGCCAGGGGGCTTCACCCCTCCACTTT. Its protein product is CASSLLGQGASPLHF.

The chain is built from TRBV2 and TRBJ2-4; the D is unclear. CDR3 length equals 15 residues. Trimming cost V 6 bases and J 0 bases, with 12 bases left between them. CDR1 is SNHLY, CDR2 FYNNEI, per germline. This CDR3 is CASSRHLLAKNIQYF. The CDR3 DNA reads TGTGCCAGCAGCCGACACCTACTAGCCAAAAACATTCAGTACTTC.

Only one count was recorded for this clone. The chain combines TRBV5-4 with TRBJ1-1, with 7 bases matching TRBD1. Germline values: CDR1 SGHNT, CDR2 YYREEE (reference sequence). CDR3 size: 13 residues. J gave up 8 bases and V 4 bases, and 8 bases lay outside the gene matches. The CDR3 reads CASSMGTEKEAFF. Written as DNA, the CDR3 is TGTGCCAGCAGCATGGGGACAGAGAAAGAAGCTTTCTTT.

This chain joins TRBV3-1 (or the pseudogene TRBV3-2) and TRBJ2-3; D possibly corresponds to TRBD1 (6 bases). The CDR3 runs 15 residues. Germline CDR1 reads LGHDT; CDR2 reads YNNKEL (reference sequence). Trimming took 0 bases from V and 10 from J, leaving 17 bases between them. The CDR3 DNA sequence: TGTGCCAGCAGCCAAGAGAAGCGGACCAGGGGCGCGCAGTATTTT. Encoded protein: CASSQEKRTRGAQYF.

V is TRBV7-2 and J is TRBJ2-5; 9 bases are shared with TRBD2. The CDR3 runs to 16 residues. CDR1 SGHTA and CDR2 FQGNSA come from the germline V gene. The ends lost 5 bases at V and 4 bases at J; junction bases unmatched: 11. The CDR3 region is CASSPVGVAGVETQYF. CDR3 nucleotide sequence: TGTGCCAGCAGCCCAGTTGGAGTAGCGGGAGTAGAGACCCAGTACTTC.

The chain has TRBV7-9 and TRBJ1-1; 7 nucleotides line up with TRBD1. V dropped 0 bases and J dropped 9; count of bases not matched to a gene: 7. The CDR3 runs to 14 residues. Germline CDR1 is SEHNR and CDR2 is FQNEAQ (reference sequence). CDR3: CASSLAAGGKKAFF. For the CDR3, the DNA is TGTGCCAGCAGCTTAGCGGCAGGGGGGAAAAAAGCTTTCTTT.

The chain uses TRBV19 and TRBJ2-2; TRBD2 is a possible D gene (6 bases). Looked up from germline, CDR1 is LNHDA and CDR2 is SQIVND (reference sequence). This CDR3 is 16 amino acids long. The V and J ends lost 6 bases and 0 bases respectively, with 14 bases between them. CDR3 nucleotides: TGTGCCAGTAGCCTCCGGAGGGGCGCGAACACCGGGGAGCTGTTTTTT. Protein product: CASSLRRGANTGELFF. The full variable domain, in which reference TRBV19 and TRBJ2-2 provide the parts outside the CDR3, is DGGITQSPKYLFRKEGQNVTLSCEQNLNHDAMYWYRQDPGQGLRLIYYSQIVNDFQKGDIAEGYSVSREKKESFPLTVTSAQKNPTAFYLCASSLRRGANTGELFFGEGSRLTVL.

This chain links TRBV2 with TRBJ2-7, with TRBD1 identical over 9 bases. Germline V gene lookup returns CDR1 SNHLY and CDR2 FYNNEI. This CDR3 comprises 16 residues. The V gene end was trimmed by 2 bases and the J gene end by 0 bases; junction bases not matched to a gene: 5. The CDR3 reads CASSEPGQGSSYEQYF. The CDR3 DNA reads as TGTGCCAGCAGTGAACCCGGACAGGGGAGCTCCTACGAGCAGTACTTC.

The chain employs TRBV7-2 and TRBJ2-7, with 7 bases identical to TRBD1. The germline V gene has CDR1 SGHTA and CDR2 FQGNSA. This CDR3 has 17 residues. V lost 4 bases and J lost 2; bases outside the gene matches: 14. The DNA for the CDR3 is TGTGCCAGCAGCTCCCAGGGGGATATCCTCCATCCCTACGAGCAGTACTTC. This sequence encodes CASSSQGDILHPYEQYF.

The chain links TRBV24-1 to TRBJ2-7, with 10 bases identical to TRBD2. This CDR3 has 15 residues. Germline V gene data show CDR1 as KGHDR and CDR2 as SFDVKD. J was trimmed by 5 bases and V by 7 bases; bases with no gene match: 10. The CDR3 sequence: CATSGGSGRVNEQYF. DNA of the CDR3: TGTGCCACCAGCGGAGGGAGCGGGAGGGTTAACGAGCAGTACTTC.

The chain uses TRBV3-1 (or the pseudogene TRBV3-2) and TRBJ1-6; 8 positions agree with TRBD1. The CDR3 extends over 14 amino acids. Germline CDR1 reads LGHDT; CDR2 reads YNNKEL (reference sequence). With V trimmed by 5 bases and J by 9 bases, 6 bases remained unmatched. CDR3 loop: CASSWTGSSSPLHF. The CDR3 nucleotides are TGTGCCAGCAGCTGGACAGGGAGTAGTTCACCCCTCCACTTT.

The J gene is TRBJ2-7, the V gene TRBV7-2; 7 bases match TRBD1. The CDR3 covers 14 residues. Germline CDR1 and CDR2: SGHTA and FQGNSA. V lost 6 bases, J lost 4 bases, and 9 bases stayed unmatched. The CDR3 is CASRQQGRTYEQYF. The CDR3 coding sequence is TGTGCCAGCAGACAACAGGGGAGAACTTACGAGCAGTACTTC.

V gene TRBV10-3 combines with J gene TRBJ2-1, with 12 bases lining up with TRBD1. CDR3 size: 13 residues. Germline lookup yields CDR1 ENHRY and CDR2 SYGVKD. The J segment lost 4 bases and the V segment lost 10 bases, leaving 2 bases of the junction unmatched. The CDR3 nucleotides are TGTGCCACGGGACAGGGGGCGTACAATGAGCAGTTCTTC. As protein: CATGQGAYNEQFF.

The chain combines TRBV7-2 with TRBJ1-6; 12 nucleotides line up with TRBD1. Germline values: CDR1 SGHTA, CDR2 FQGNSA. Trimming took 1 base from V and 7 from J; bases not matched to a gene: 8. CDR3 size: 18 residues. The CDR3 nucleotides are TGTGCCAGCAGCTTAGTTTTCTGGGGACAGGGGGCAAATTCACCCCTCCACTTT. Encoded protein: CASSLVFWGQGANSPLHF.

The chain is built from TRBV11-2 and TRBJ1-6; D perhaps matches TRBD1 (6 bases). Trimming took 1 base from V and 7 from J, leaving 11 bases between them. The germline gives CDR1 SGHAT, CDR2 FQNNGV. CDR3 size: 15 residues. Here the CDR3 DNA reads TGTGCCAGCAGCTTAGGGCCAACAGGGAATTCACCCCTCCACTTT. Amino acids: CASSLGPTGNSPLHF.

The CDR3 DNA reads TGCGCCAGCAGCTCACTGGCGGGAGCGAACACCGGGGAGCTGTTTTTT. This sequence encodes CASSSLAGANTGELFF. This chain uses TRBV5-1 with TRBJ2-2; 7 bases agree with TRBD2. Germline CDR1 and CDR2: SGHRS and YFSETQ. Trimming removed 3 bases from V and 0 bases from J; junction bases left unmatched: 5. The CDR3 is 16 amino acids.

V gene TRBV30 combines with J gene TRBJ1-6; D ambiguous. Germline V gives CDR1 GTSNPN, CDR2 SVGIG (reference sequence). Trimming removed 3 bases at V and 9 bases at J, with 12 bases between. This CDR3 has 13 amino acids. As DNA, the CDR3 is TGTGCCTGGAGGGAACGAGGGCTTTCACCCCTCCACTTT. Amino acid sequence: CAWRERGLSPLHF.

The rearrangement uses TRBV12-3 or TRBV12-4 and TRBJ1-2; possible D gene TRBD1, 6 bases. V was pared by 3 bases and J by 8 bases, with 13 bases between. The length of the CDR3 is 13 residues. The CDR3 loop reads CASSLGALGGYTF. Written as DNA, the CDR3 is TGTGCCAGCAGTTTGGGGGCCCTGGGAGGCTACACCTTC.

The chain combines TRBV24-1 with TRBJ1-3; 8 nucleotides match TRBD1. The CDR3 is 18 amino acids. CDR1 is KGHDR, CDR2 SFDVKD, per germline. V lost 3 bases to trimming and J lost 0 bases; unmatched junction nucleotides: 9. The CDR3 loop is CATSDHRQGARSGNTIYF. As DNA, the CDR3 is TGTGCCACCAGTGATCACCGTCAGGGGGCCCGCTCTGGAAACACCATATATTTT.

The V and J genes are TRBV2 and TRBJ1-6, with a tentative D call TRBD1 (5 bases). Trimming took 8 bases from V and 7 from J, leaving 9 bases between them. The V gene's germline CDR1 is SNHLY and CDR2 FYNNEI. This CDR3 has 12 residues. CDR3 amino acids: CASEQGNSPLHF. The DNA for the CDR3 is TGTGCCAGCGAGCAGGGCAATTCACCCCTCCACTTT.

The V and J genes are TRBV6-5 and TRBJ2-7; 9 nucleotides align to TRBD1. The CDR3 has 14 residues. In germline, CDR1 is MNHEY, CDR2 SVGAGI. V lost 4 bases and J lost 0; bases outside the gene matches: 1. This CDR3 is CASSSTGGSYEQYF. The DNA of the CDR3 is TGTGCCAGCAGTTCGACAGGGGGCTCCTACGAGCAGTACTTC.

This chain uses TRBV5-1 with TRBJ2-3; TRBD2 matches at 8 bases. The V and J ends lost 4 bases and 1 base, in that order; junction bases with no gene match: 2. Germline CDR1 and CDR2: SGHRS and YFSETQ. The CDR3 length is 14 residues. The CDR3 sequence is CASSQTSGTDTQYF. In DNA, the CDR3 is TGCGCCAGCAGCCAGACTAGCGGCACAGATACGCAGTATTTT.

This chain links TRBV14 with TRBJ2-1; D might be TRBD1 (6 bases). V gave up 5 bases and J gave up 0 bases, with 14 bases separating them. Germline V CDR1 and CDR2: SGHDN, FVKESK. The CDR3 covers 16 residues. The CDR3 sequence: CASSVAGTFSYNEQFF. CDR3 bases: TGTGCCAGCAGCGTAGCCGGGACATTCTCCTACAATGAGCAGTTCTTC. The variable domain in full, with the rest retrieved from reference TRBV14 and TRBJ2-1, is EAGVTQFPSHSVIEKGQTVTLRCDPISGHDNLYWYRRVMGKEIKFLLHFVKESKQDESGMPNNRFLAERTGGTYSTLKVQPAELEDSGVYFCASSVAGTFSYNEQFFGPGTRLTVL.

The CDR3 coding sequence is TGTGCCAGCAGTTCAGGGGAGGGGGGAAATGAAAAACTGTTTTTT. Translating it yields CASSSGEGGNEKLFF. The chain has TRBV28 and TRBJ1-4; possibly TRBD1 for D (6 bases). The CDR3 totals 15 residues. With 4 bases removed from V and 5 bases from J, the gap between germline ends came to 14 bases. Germline V gene sequence: CDR1 MDHEN, CDR2 SYDVKM.